The 26 T cell receptor beta chains given below trace back to one sample, sequenced in a study of read filtering for tumor transcriptome and immune sequencing. From 300 to 400 ng of RNA, a library with molecular barcoded alpha/delta and beta/gamma adaptors was made. TCRdb independently ran MiXCR on the reads; one entry per CDR3 protein. The data contain roughly 82,000 distinct CDR3 sequences, around 12% of them singletons. Sequencing was performed on a population of CD138-negative cells sorted from bone marrow. The receptor set was obtained from a donor older than 35 with multiple myeloma.

The sample holds many counts of this clonotype. The chain is built from TRBV6-1 and TRBJ2-1; D is unclear. The V and J ends lost 7 bases and 3 bases respectively, with 10 bases between them. This CDR3 contains 13 residues. From germline, CDR1 is MNHNS and CDR2 SASEGT. CDR3 loop: CASTRLLYNEQFF. The CDR3 DNA follows: TGTGCCAGCACGAGGTTACTCTACAATGAGCAGTTCTTC.

Remarks on this clonotype: The conserved phenylalanine or tryptophan normally closing the CDR3 is absent here, so this likely arose from a read error. This chain joins TRBV19 and TRBJ2-7; D is ambiguous. Looked up from germline, CDR1 is LNHDA and CDR2 is SQIVND (reference sequence). The CDR3 loop spans 14 amino acids. Trimming took 5 bases from V and 1 from J, leaving 12 bases between them. CDR3 protein: CASSPEQYSYEQYL. DNA for the CDR3: TGTGCCAGTAGTCCCGAACAGTATTCCTACGAGCAGTACCTC.

This clonotype has just a few counts. The rearrangement links TRBV27 to TRBJ2-3; 10 positions agree with TRBD2. CDR1 and CDR2 (germline): MNHEY, SMNVEV (reference sequence). V gave up 6 bases and J gave up 2 bases; unmatched junction bases: 8. The CDR3 loop spans 16 amino acids. CDR3 in amino acids: CASSPAGGFPTDTQYF. CDR3 DNA sequence: TGTGCCAGCAGCCCAGCGGGAGGGTTCCCCACAGATACGCAGTATTTT.

There are many counts of this clonotype. The chain's CDR3 is CASSYEVGFYEQYF. The CDR3 DNA is TGTGCCAGCAGTTATGAAGTAGGATTCTACGAGCAGTACTTC. The V gene is TRBV6-2 or TRBV6-3, the J gene TRBJ2-7, with D unresolved. CDR1 and CDR2 from the germline V gene are MNHEY and SVGEGT. Trimming shortened V by 3 bases and J by 3 bases, and 12 bases separated the two germline ends. The CDR3 totals 14 residues.

This clonotype has a count of ten or more. The chain uses TRBV5-1 and TRBJ2-5; TRBD2 matches at 9 bases. J gave up 1 base and V 4 bases, and 23 bases lay outside the gene matches. The CDR3 sequence is 21 residues long. Germline V gene data show CDR1 as SGHRS and CDR2 as YFSETQ. This chain's CDR3 is CASSLTRWLAGPIRPQETQYF. DNA of the CDR3: TGCGCCAGCAGCCTAACCCGATGGCTAGCGGGACCAATCCGCCCCCAAGAGACCCAGTACTTC.

This clonotype was seen a few times. This clone may be a read error of a much larger clone one base away. The gene calls are TRBV7-9 and TRBJ1-1, with D possibly being TRBD1 (6 bases). CDR1 and CDR2 (germline): SEHNR, FQNEAQ (reference sequence). This CDR3 contains 13 residues. Here the CDR3 DNA reads TGTGCCAGCAGCCCCCGGGGGGACACTGAAGCTCTCTTT. Amino acids: CASSPRGDTEALF. Variable domain in full (rest from reference TRBV7-9 and TRBJ1-1): DTGVSQNPRHKITKRGQNVTFRCDPISEHNRLYWYRQTLGQGPEFLTYFQNEAQLEKSRLLSDRFSAERPKGSFSTLEIQRTEQGDSAMYLCASSPRGDTEALFGQGTRLTVV.

This clonotype has ten or more counts. V is TRBV14 and J is TRBJ2-2; 10 nucleotides agree with TRBD2. The ends lost 5 bases at V and 7 bases at J; junction bases unmatched: 4. The CDR3 runs to 14 residues. Germline V gene lookup returns CDR1 SGHDN and CDR2 FVKESK. The CDR3 region is CASSWGLANGELFF. For the CDR3, the DNA is TGTGCCAGCAGCTGGGGACTAGCGAACGGGGAGCTGTTTTTT.

Of note for this clonotype: Since a much larger clone is just one base distant, this may be a read error. The chain recombines TRBV11-2 with TRBJ2-7; the match to TRBD2 covers 7 bases. This CDR3 is built from 13 residues. The germline gives CDR1 SGHAT, CDR2 FQNNGV. CDR3 in amino acids: CASSFSGDYGQYF. CDR3 bases: TGTGCCAGCAGCTTTTCGGGGGACTACGGGCAGTACTTC.

This clonotype was picked up many times. The chain joins TRBV7-2 to TRBJ2-6; D is perhaps TRBD1 or TRBD2 (5 bases each). The CDR3 runs 16 residues. The germline V gene encodes CDR1 SGHTA and CDR2 FQGNSA. The V end was cut by 1 base, the J end by 0 bases, with 7 bases between. As DNA, the CDR3 is TGTGCCAGCAGCTTAGGGGGGTCCTCTGGGGCCAACGTCCTGACTTTC. Protein: CASSLGGSSGANVLTF.

This clonotype came up many times. The chain links TRBV28 to TRBJ1-5, with 7 bases aligning to TRBD1. Germline CDR1 and CDR2: MDHEN and SYDVKM. The ends lost 7 bases at V and 3 bases at J; junction bases unmatched: 3. This CDR3 is 13 amino acids long. CDR3: CASKQGFNQPQHF. The CDR3 nucleotides are TGTGCCAGCAAACAGGGGTTCAATCAGCCCCAGCATTTT.

Concerning this clonotype itself: A far larger clone is only one base removed, so a read error is likely. This chain uses TRBV7-9 with TRBJ2-1; tentatively, D is TRBD1 or TRBD2 (6 bases each). Germline values: CDR1 SEHNR, CDR2 FQNEAQ (reference sequence). The CDR3 runs 14 residues. This CDR3 reads CATTGTPRGNERFF. In nucleotides, the CDR3 is TGTGCCACTACCGGGACTCCCAGGGGCAATGAGCGGTTCTTC.

This clonotype appeared many times. V usage is TRBV5-4 and J usage is TRBJ2-7, with 9 bases fitting TRBD1. The length of the CDR3 is 15 residues. The germline gives CDR1 SGHNT, CDR2 YYREEE (reference sequence). The junction had 5 bases not matched to a gene; V was cut back by 4 bases and J by 0 bases. CDR3 sequence: CASSPGTGLSYEQYF. In nucleotides, the CDR3 is TGTGCCAGCAGCCCCGGGACAGGGCTCTCCTACGAGCAGTACTTC.

There are many counts of this clonotype. V and J are TRBV5-1 and TRBJ2-5; no clear D. CDR3 length equals 16 residues. V was trimmed by 0 bases and J by 5 bases, leaving 17 bases between them. Germline CDR1 SGHRS, CDR2 YFSETQ. In DNA, the CDR3 is TGCGCCAGCAGCTTGGCCGGGCAGGCCGCCGGGGAGACCCAGTACTTC. It specifies CASSLAGQAAGETQYF.

This clonotype was counted at least ten times. The J gene is TRBJ1-1, the V gene TRBV29-1; D is unclear. The V and J ends lost 0 bases and 8 bases respectively, with 13 bases between them. The CDR3 consists of 13 residues. The V gene's germline CDR1 is SQVTM and CDR2 ANQGSEA. CDR3 nucleotide sequence: TGCAGCGTTGAAGATAGACCTTTTGAGGAAGCTTTCTTT. Translation gives CSVEDRPFEEAFF.

On this clonotype itself: This is likely a read error, given that the CDR3 carries no conserved phenylalanine or tryptophan at its end. The chain carries TRBV28 and TRBJ1-6; no clear D gene. CDR1 and CDR2 (germline): MDHEN, SYDVKM. V was pared by 10 bases and J by 3 bases, with 13 bases between. The CDR3 consists of 14 residues. CDR3 amino acids: CANIPLSYNSPLHY. The CDR3 DNA is TGTGCCAACATCCCCCTGAGCTATAATTCACCCCTCCACTAT.

This clonotype turned up a few times. This sequence joins TRBV5-1 and TRBJ2-5; a weak D match, TRBD2 (6 bases). The germline V gene has CDR1 SGHRS and CDR2 YFSETQ. The V end lost 0 bases, the J end lost 7 bases, and 13 bases lay between the germline ends. The length of the CDR3 is 14 residues. CDR3 coding DNA: TGCGCCAGCAGCTTGGCGGGGGAGAGGGGGACCCAGTACTTC. Translated, it gives CASSLAGERGTQYF.

The table lists this clonotype with many counts. The chain has TRBV7-3 and TRBJ1-6; D gene ambiguous. The CDR3 sequence is 15 residues long. The V gene's germline CDR1 is SGHTA and CDR2 FQGTGA. The V end lost 4 bases, the J end lost 8 bases, and 15 bases lay between the germline ends. CDR3 protein: CASSYTANRDSPLHF. CDR3 DNA: TGTGCCAGCAGCTACACCGCGAATCGGGATTCACCCCTCCACTTT.

The table lists this clonotype with a few counts. The chain combines TRBV27 with TRBJ1-1; 9 bases are a match to TRBD1. The CDR3 loop spans 14 amino acids. CDR1 is MNHEY and CDR2 is SMNVEV in the germline V gene (reference sequence). The J segment lost 3 bases and the V segment lost 6 bases, leaving 5 bases of the junction unmatched. CDR3: CASRGTGTYTEAFF. CDR3 in DNA: TGTGCCAGCAGGGGGACAGGGACCTACACTGAAGCTTTCTTT.

This clonotype was picked up a small number of times. The chain uses TRBV20-1 and TRBJ2-2, with no clear D. The CDR3 sequence is 11 residues long. Trimming took 7 bases from V and 5 from J, leaving 8 bases between them. Germline V gene sequence: CDR1 DFQATT, CDR2 SNEGSKA (reference sequence). CDR3 protein: CSERSTGELFF. The CDR3 DNA follows: TGCAGTGAAAGGTCGACCGGGGAGCTGTTTTTT.

J is TRBJ1-1 and V is TRBV11-2; D gene ambiguous. The germline V gene has CDR1 SGHAT and CDR2 FQNNGV. This CDR3 comprises 15 residues. Trimming took off 5 bases at V and 1 base at J, with 14 bases between the two ends. The CDR3 region is CASSPWTPPNTEAFF. DNA of the CDR3: TGTGCCAGCAGCCCGTGGACTCCTCCGAACACTGAAGCTTTCTTT.

In regard to this clonotype: This could be a read error, since a much larger clone is one nucleotide away. This chain links TRBV11-2 with TRBJ1-2, with D unresolved. The CDR3 is 13 amino acids. In germline, CDR1 is SGHAT, CDR2 FQNNGV. Trimming removed 3 bases from V and 8 bases from J, with 13 bases in between. CDR3 region: CASSFQAAEGYTF. The CDR3 region has the DNA TGTGCCAGCAGCTTTCAGGCTGCTGAGGGCTACACCTTC.

This clonotype was picked up many times. V is TRBV2 and J is TRBJ2-7, with TRBD1 identical over 8 bases. Trimming at V came to 6 bases and at J to 3 bases, leaving 1 base not matched to a gene. In germline, CDR1 is SNHLY, CDR2 FYNNEI. This CDR3 has 12 amino acids. CDR3: CASRDRGYEQYF. The CDR3 bases are TGTGCCAGCAGAGACAGGGGCTACGAGCAGTACTTC.

Notes on this clonotype: A single base separates this from a much larger clone, so it may be a read error. This chain joins TRBV7-3 and TRBJ1-1; D possibly corresponds to TRBD1 (5 bases). The length of the CDR3 is 14 residues. Germline CDR1 reads SGHTA; CDR2 reads FQGTGA. CDR3 DNA: TGTGCCAGCAGGGTCGGGGGGAGTTCCACTAAAGCTTTCTTT. This gives the protein CASRVGGSSTKAFF.

The chain is built from TRBV6-2 or TRBV6-3 and TRBJ2-7; no reliable D call. The V end was cut by 0 bases, the J end by 3 bases, with 12 bases between. The CDR3 runs 15 residues. From germline, CDR1 is MNHEY and CDR2 SVGEGT. The CDR3 reads CASSYSDMSNYEQYF. Written as DNA, the CDR3 is TGTGCCAGCAGTTACTCTGACATGTCTAACTACGAGCAGTACTTC.

To note about this clonotype: Mismatch with germline at one junction end may stem from a read error. This rearrangement joins TRBV10-1 to TRBJ2-1, with 7 bases that match TRBD1. The germline gives CDR1 WNHNN, CDR2 SYGVQD (reference sequence). The CDR3 has 16 residues. DNA of the CDR3: TGCGCCGGCAGTGAATCAGGGACAGTGCGCTACAATGAGCAGCTCTTC. This sequence encodes CAGSESGTVRYNEQLF.

The chain couples TRBV5-1 to TRBJ2-5, with D unresolved. Between the trimmed V and J ends, which lost 4 bases and 2 bases, there was a span of 18 bases. Per the germline V gene, CDR1 is SGHRS and CDR2 is YFSETQ. The CDR3 consists of 16 residues. Written as DNA, the CDR3 is TGCGCCAGCAGCGTTGGGTGGGTCGCAGAGCAAGAGACCCAGTACTTC. It encodes CASSVGWVAEQETQYF. Based on the CDR3 plus reference TRBV5-1 and TRBJ2-5, the full variable domain is KAGVTQTPRYLIKTRGQQVTLSCSPISGHRSVSWYQQTPGQGLQFLFEYFSETQRNKGNFPGRFSGRQFSNSRSEMNVSTLELGDSALYLCASSVGWVAEQETQYFGPGTRLLVL.